What follows are 10 T cell receptor beta chains derived from one specimen sequenced in a study of a mutant IDH1 vaccine in newly diagnosed glioma. These receptors have no known antigen. Produced via immunoSEQ multiplex PCR; TCRdb's table is partial and in-frame only. This table has around 32,000 clones, roughly 85% appearing once. As to time point: week 35, safety follow-up. One vaccine dose held 300 ug of mutant IDH1 20-mer peptide and came with topical imiquimod. The source was PBMCs, collected from a glioma patient whose treatment included an IDH1 peptide vaccine. Every receptor here comes from a young woman with glioma.

The sample holds one count of this clone. The rearrangement uses TRBV30 and TRBJ1-1; D is possibly TRBD1 (6 bases). CDR1 and CDR2 (germline): GTSNPN, SVGIG (reference sequence). Trimming stripped 7 bases from V and 0 bases from J, with 12 bases between. This CDR3 comprises 13 residues. The chain's CDR3 is CAFQRGMNTEAFF. The DNA for the CDR3 is TGTGCCTTCCAAAGGGGGATGAACACTGAAGCTTTCTTT. The variable domain in full, completed from reference TRBV30 and TRBJ1-1, reads SQTIHQWPATLVQPVGSPLSLECTVEGTSNPNLYWYRQAAGRGLQLLFYSVGIGQISSEVPQNLSASRPQDRQFILSSKKLLLSDSGFYLCAFQRGMNTEAFFGQGTRLTVV.

The chain links TRBV29-1 to TRBJ2-4; 9 bases are a match to TRBD1. Per germline, CDR1 SQVTM and CDR2 ANQGSEA. The ends lost 4 bases at V and 12 bases at J; junction bases unmatched: 10. This CDR3 region has 13 residues. The CDR3 DNA is TGCAGCGTTGTTAGTGACAGGGGGTTTGGTCAGTACTTC. This encodes CSVVSDRGFGQYF.

The gene calls are TRBV11-3 and TRBJ2-1; 7 bases line up with TRBD1. The CDR3 loop spans 14 amino acids. Trimming at V came to 4 bases and at J to 4 bases, leaving 4 bases not matched to a gene. Germline V gene lookup returns CDR1 SGHNT and CDR2 YENEEA. The CDR3 bases are TGTGCCAGCAGCTCCCTGACAGGGTACAATGAGCAGTTCTTC. This gives the protein CASSSLTGYNEQFF.

This clone occurred a few times. This chain links TRBV2 with TRBJ1-2, with D possibly TRBD1 on 5 matching bases. V gave up 1 base and J gave up 8 bases, with 11 bases separating them. Germline V gene lookup returns CDR1 SNHLY and CDR2 FYNNEI. CDR3 length equals 13 residues. The CDR3, as DNA: TGTGCCAGCAGTGAAGAGTCAGGGAGCGGCTACACCTTC. Translating gives CASSEESGSGYTF. Full variable domain (missing parts from reference TRBV2 and TRBJ1-2): EPEVTQTPSHQVTQMGQEVILRCVPISNHLYFYWYRQILGQKVEFLVSFYNNEISEKSEIFDDQFSVERPDGSNFTLKIRSTKLEDSAMYFCASSEESGSGYTFGSGTRLTVV.

The V call is TRBV11-3, the J call TRBJ1-5; D unresolved. In germline, CDR1 is SGHNT, CDR2 YENEEA. The CDR3 is 13 amino acids. Deletions cut 1 base from V and 0 bases from J, with 1 base between. The CDR3 sequence is CASSLVSNQPQHF. In nucleotides, the CDR3 is TGTGCCAGCAGCTTAGTTAGCAATCAGCCCCAGCATTTT.

The chain carries TRBV6-6 and TRBJ2-7; D may correspond to TRBD1 or TRBD2 (6 bases each). The germline gives CDR1 MNHNY, CDR2 SVGAGI (reference sequence). This CDR3 spans 14 amino acids. Trimming removed 6 bases at V and 3 bases at J, with 15 bases between. The DNA of the CDR3 is TGTGCCAGCAGCTCGCTGGGGGGCGTCTACGAGCAGTACTTC. It is translated as CASSSLGGVYEQYF.

The rearrangement uses TRBV9 and TRBJ2-5, with 13 bases fitting TRBD2. The trim removed 4 bases at V and 4 bases at J, leaving 10 bases unmatched. Germline V gene sequence: CDR1 SGDLS, CDR2 YYNGEE. The CDR3 totals 17 residues. The chain's CDR3 is CASSSLGGLAGLETQYF. CDR3 coding DNA: TGTGCCAGCAGCTCCCTCGGGGGACTAGCGGGATTAGAGACCCAGTACTTC.

The V and J genes are TRBV19 and TRBJ1-4; no definite D call. The V and J ends lost 5 bases and 8 bases respectively, with 21 bases between them. Germline CDR1 reads LNHDA; CDR2 reads SQIVND (reference sequence). The length of the CDR3 is 16 residues. This CDR3 reads CASSVESGLTREKLFF. CDR3 nucleotide sequence: TGTGCCAGTAGTGTGGAAAGTGGGTTAACTCGAGAAAAACTGTTTTTT.

The V call is TRBV6-5, the J call TRBJ1-2; D remains ambiguous. V lost 0 bases, J lost 6 bases, and 8 bases lay in between. The CDR3 has 13 amino acids. Germline V gene sequence: CDR1 MNHEY, CDR2 SVGAGI. CDR3 DNA sequence: TGTGCCAGCAGTTACTCGGTCTATGATGGCTACACCTTC. Translated, it gives CASSYSVYDGYTF.

The gene calls are TRBV28 and TRBJ1-2; D gene ambiguous. Trimming removed 3 bases at V and 0 bases at J, with 17 bases between. Germline CDR1 and CDR2: MDHEN and SYDVKM. The CDR3 spans 17 residues. For the CDR3, the DNA is TGTGCCAGCAGTTTCCGGCCGGGCCGAGACCCTAACTATGGCTACACCTTC. It codes for CASSFRPGRDPNYGYTF.